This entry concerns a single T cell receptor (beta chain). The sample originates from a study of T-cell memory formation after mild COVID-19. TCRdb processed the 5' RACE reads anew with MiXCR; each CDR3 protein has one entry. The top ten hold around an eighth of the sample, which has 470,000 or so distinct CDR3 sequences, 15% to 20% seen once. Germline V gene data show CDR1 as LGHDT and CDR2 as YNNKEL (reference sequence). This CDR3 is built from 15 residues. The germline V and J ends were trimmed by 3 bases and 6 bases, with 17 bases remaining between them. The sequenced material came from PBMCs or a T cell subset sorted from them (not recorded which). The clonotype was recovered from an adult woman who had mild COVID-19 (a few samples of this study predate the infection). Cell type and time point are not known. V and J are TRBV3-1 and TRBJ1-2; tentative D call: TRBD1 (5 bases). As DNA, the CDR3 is TGTGCCAGCAGCCATAACCGGTCACCAGGGAATGGCTACACCTTC. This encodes CASSHNRSPGNGYTF.